The rows below give T cell receptor beta chains drawn from one sample of a study of control samples from healthy donors and cancer patients. The table came from immunoSEQ multiplex PCR; TCRdb's copy has only in-frame clones and leaves some out. The sample lists roughly 98,000 clones, roughly four fifths seen once, with over 7.5% in the top ten. The sequenced sample consisted of blood. The receptors come from a woman aged 55 to 70 in good health. CDR3s include the opening cysteine and the closing phenylalanine or tryptophan. The D gene is left open where the match is weak. The size entry is marked missing in some rows and otherwise reads once, few, many or a size class.

J gene: TRBJ1-5
CDR3 length: 14
V gene: TRBV6-2/TRBV6-3
clone size: .
D gene: .
CDR3 protein: CASSYSSSNQPQHF
CDR3 DNA: TGTGCCAGCAGTTACTCAAGTAGCAATCAGCCCCAGCATTTT

J gene: TRBJ1-2
CDR3 length: 13
V gene: TRBV19
clone size: .
D gene: .
CDR3 protein: CASSITPYNGYTF
CDR3 DNA: TGTGCCAGTAGTATTACGCCCTATAATGGCTACACCTTC

J gene: TRBJ2-7
CDR3 length: 15
V gene: TRBV5-4
clone size: .
D gene: TRBD2
CDR3 protein: CASSKTSGRAHEQYF
CDR3 DNA: TGTGCCAGCAGCAAAACTAGCGGGAGGGCCCACGAGCAGTACTTC

J gene: TRBJ1-4
CDR3 length: 15
V gene: TRBV4-2
clone size: .
D gene: .
CDR3 protein: CASSQDVGGWEKLFF
CDR3 DNA: TGTGCCAGCAGCCAAGATGTTGGGGGTTGGGAAAAACTGTTTTTT

J gene: TRBJ2-3
CDR3 length: 16
V gene: TRBV18
clone size: .
D gene: .
CDR3 protein: CASSPPGQLRTDTQYF
CDR3 DNA: TGTGCCAGCTCACCACCTGGACAGTTACGCACAGATACGCAGTATTTT

J gene: TRBJ2-6
CDR3 length: 16
V gene: TRBV5-1
clone size: .
D gene: TRBD1
CDR3 protein: CASSPGQGTGANVLTF
CDR3 DNA: TGCGCCAGCAGCCCGGGACAGGGGACCGGGGCCAACGTCCTGACTTTC

J gene: TRBJ2-7
CDR3 length: 15
V gene: TRBV6-6
clone size: .
D gene: .
CDR3 protein: CASSYSGVASYEQYF
CDR3 DNA: TGTGCCAGCAGTTACTCTGGCGTAGCCTCCTACGAGCAGTACTTC

J gene: TRBJ1-5
CDR3 length: 14
V gene: TRBV28
clone size: .
D gene: .
CDR3 protein: CASTTQHSNQPQHF
CDR3 DNA: TGTGCCAGCACCACTCAACATAGCAATCAGCCCCAGCATTTT

J gene: TRBJ2-7
CDR3 length: 14
V gene: TRBV4-3
clone size: .
D gene: TRBD1
CDR3 protein: CASSLGQGAREQYF
CDR3 DNA: TGCGCCAGCAGCCTTGGACAGGGGGCTCGGGAGCAGTACTTC

J gene: TRBJ1-5
CDR3 length: 16
V gene: TRBV12-5
clone size: once
D gene: TRBD1
CDR3 protein: CASGLVPRTGLEPQHF
CDR3 DNA: TGTGCTAGTGGTTTGGTACCGAGGACAGGTTTAGAGCCCCAGCATTTT

J gene: TRBJ2-6
CDR3 length: 17
V gene: TRBV27
clone size: .
D gene: TRBD1
CDR3 protein: CASSTGTGLSGANVLTF
CDR3 DNA: TGTGCCAGCAGTACCGGGACAGGCCTCTCTGGGGCCAACGTCCTGACTTTC

J gene: TRBJ2-1
CDR3 length: 14
V gene: TRBV20-1
clone size: .
D gene: TRBD1
CDR3 protein: CSAIETGAYNEQFF
CDR3 DNA: TGCAGTGCTATTGAGACAGGGGCCTACAATGAGCAGTTCTTC

J gene: TRBJ2-1
CDR3 length: 15
V gene: TRBV19
clone size: once
D gene: .
CDR3 protein: CASTSAGASYNEQFF
CDR3 DNA: TGTGCCAGCACGAGTGCGGGGGCAAGCTACAATGAGCAGTTCTTC

J gene: TRBJ2-3
CDR3 length: 13
V gene: TRBV2
clone size: .
D gene: TRBD1
CDR3 protein: CASRDRGPDTQYF
CDR3 DNA: TGTGCCAGCAGAGACAGGGGGCCAGATACGCAGTATTTT

J gene: TRBJ2-1
CDR3 length: 20
V gene: TRBV27
clone size: .
D gene: TRBD2
CDR3 protein: CASSFLPGGLAGGPDNEQFF
CDR3 DNA: TGTGCCAGCTCGTTCCTCCCCGGGGGACTAGCGGGAGGGCCCGACAATGAGCAGTTCTTC

J gene: TRBJ2-1
CDR3 length: 14
V gene: TRBV28
clone size: .
D gene: .
CDR3 protein: CASSLYQGHNEQFF
CDR3 DNA: TGTGCCAGCAGTTTATATCAGGGACACAATGAGCAGTTCTTC

J gene: TRBJ2-1
CDR3 length: 17
V gene: TRBV7-9
clone size: .
D gene: TRBD2
CDR3 protein: CASSAVGLAGEMNEQFF
CDR3 DNA: TGTGCCAGCAGCGCAGTTGGGCTAGCGGGAGAGATGAATGAGCAGTTCTTC

J gene: TRBJ2-7
CDR3 length: 18
V gene: TRBV18
clone size: .
D gene: TRBD2
CDR3 protein: CASSQDTPGLAGRYEQYF
CDR3 DNA: TGTGCCAGCTCTCAAGATACACCGGGACTAGCGGGAAGGTACGAGCAGTACTTC

J gene: TRBJ2-7
CDR3 length: 13
V gene: TRBV7-7
clone size: .
D gene: .
CDR3 protein: CASSQGRVYEQYF
CDR3 DNA: TGTGCCAGCAGCCAGGGCCGGGTCTACGAGCAGTACTTC

J gene: TRBJ1-4
CDR3 length: 12
V gene: TRBV19
clone size: .
D gene: .
CDR3 protein: CASSILGEKLFF
CDR3 DNA: TGTGCCAGTAGTATCCTGGGTGAAAAACTGTTTTTT

J gene: TRBJ2-3
CDR3 length: 19
V gene: TRBV14
clone size: .
D gene: .
CDR3 protein: CASSHRSFVAGRSTDTQYF
CDR3 DNA: TGTGCCAGCAGCCATCGCTCTTTCGTGGCGGGGCGGAGCACAGATACGCAGTATTTT

J gene: TRBJ1-4
CDR3 length: 13
V gene: TRBV14
clone size: .
D gene: .
CDR3 protein: CASSQLRDEKLFF
CDR3 DNA: TGTGCCAGCAGCCAACTCAGGGATGAAAAACTGTTTTTT

J gene: TRBJ1-2
CDR3 length: 14
V gene: TRBV28
clone size: .
D gene: .
CDR3 protein: CASSLTRGIGGYTF
CDR3 DNA: TGTGCCAGCAGCCTGACACGGGGGATAGGTGGCTACACCTTC

J gene: TRBJ1-6
CDR3 length: 11
V gene: TRBV12-3/TRBV12-4
clone size: .
D gene: .
CDR3 protein: CASSSYTALHF
CDR3 DNA: TGTGCCAGCAGTTCTTACACGGCCCTCCACTTT

J gene: TRBJ2-1
CDR3 length: 15
V gene: TRBV21-1
clone size: .
D gene: .
CDR3 protein: CASSKAPDRYNEQFF
CDR3 DNA: TGTGCCAGCAGCAAAGCCCCCGACAGATACAATGAGCAGTTCTTC

J gene: TRBJ2-1
CDR3 length: 20
V gene: TRBV10-3
clone size: .
D gene: TRBD2
CDR3 protein: CAISETGTSGRSSSYNEQFF
CDR3 DNA: TGTGCCATCAGTGAGACCGGGACTAGCGGGAGGTCATCCTCCTACAATGAGCAGTTCTTC

J gene: TRBJ2-7
CDR3 length: 17
V gene: TRBV4-1
clone size: .
D gene: TRBD1
CDR3 protein: CASSQPGAGGRTYEQYF
CDR3 DNA: TGCGCCAGCAGCCAACCCGGGGCAGGGGGTAGGACCTACGAGCAGTACTTC

J gene: TRBJ2-1
CDR3 length: 12
V gene: TRBV2
clone size: .
D gene: .
CDR3 protein: CASNRGSVEQFF
CDR3 DNA: TGTGCCAGCAATCGGGGGTCGGTTGAGCAGTTCTTC

J gene: TRBJ1-3
CDR3 length: 13
V gene: TRBV12-3/TRBV12-4
clone size: .
D gene: .
CDR3 protein: CASWLESGNTIYF
CDR3 DNA: TGTGCCAGCTGGTTGGAATCTGGAAACACCATATATTTT

J gene: TRBJ2-1
CDR3 length: 15
V gene: TRBV18
clone size: few
D gene: TRBD2
CDR3 protein: CASSPRTSGNNEQFF
CDR3 DNA: TGTGCCAGCTCACCACGGACTAGCGGGAACAATGAGCAGTTCTTC

J gene: TRBJ2-7
CDR3 length: 19
V gene: TRBV5-1
clone size: .
D gene: TRBD2
CDR3 protein: CASSLGHPGLAGGPDEQYF
CDR3 DNA: TGCGCCAGCAGCTTGGGTCATCCGGGACTAGCGGGGGGGCCCGACGAGCAGTACTTC

J gene: TRBJ2-5
CDR3 length: 15
V gene: TRBV6-5
clone size: .
D gene: .
CDR3 protein: CASSYRRGPVETQYF
CDR3 DNA: TGTGCCAGCAGTTATAGGCGGGGGCCGGTAGAGACCCAGTACTTC

J gene: TRBJ2-6
CDR3 length: 16
V gene: TRBV5-1
clone size: once
D gene: .
CDR3 protein: CASSWDMSSGANVLTF
CDR3 DNA: TGCGCCAGCAGCTGGGACATGAGCTCTGGGGCCAACGTCCTGACTTTC

J gene: TRBJ2-3
CDR3 length: 17
V gene: TRBV28
clone size: .
D gene: TRBD2
CDR3 protein: CASSLLGSGRLTDTQYF
CDR3 DNA: TGTGCCAGCAGTTTATTGGGTAGCGGGAGGCTCACAGATACGCAGTATTTT

J gene: TRBJ1-5
CDR3 length: 16
V gene: TRBV6-9
clone size: once
D gene: .
CDR3 protein: CASSSICRRGNQPQHF
CDR3 DNA: TGTGCCAGCAGTTCAATTTGCCGTAGGGGTAATCAGCCCCAGCATTTT

J gene: TRBJ1-2
CDR3 length: 13
V gene: TRBV6-5
clone size: .
D gene: .
CDR3 protein: CASRLGAQGGYTF
CDR3 DNA: TGTGCCAGCAGATTAGGCGCCCAGGGTGGCTACACCTTC

J gene: TRBJ2-1
CDR3 length: 14
V gene: TRBV6-1
clone size: .
D gene: TRBD1
CDR3 protein: CASSDRDRGNEQFF
CDR3 DNA: TGTGCCAGCAGTGATAGGGACAGGGGGAATGAGCAGTTCTTC

J gene: TRBJ1-5
CDR3 length: 15
V gene: TRBV2
clone size: .
D gene: .
CDR3 protein: CASTRNRASNQPQHF
CDR3 DNA: TGTGCCAGCACTAGGAACAGGGCAAGCAATCAGCCCCAGCATTTT

J gene: TRBJ1-4
CDR3 length: 15
V gene: TRBV7-9
clone size: .
D gene: .
CDR3 protein: CASSPSGLLGEKLFF
CDR3 DNA: TGTGCCAGCAGCCCCTCCGGGTTGTTGGGTGAAAAACTGTTTTTT

J gene: TRBJ2-5
CDR3 length: 11
V gene: TRBV20-1
clone size: few
D gene: .
CDR3 protein: CSALLRETQYF
CDR3 DNA: TGCAGTGCCCTACTCCGGGAGACCCAGTACTTC

J gene: TRBJ2-2
CDR3 length: 16
V gene: TRBV6-1
clone size: .
D gene: TRBD1
CDR3 protein: CASSEAPQGVTGELFF
CDR3 DNA: TGTGCCAGCAGTGAAGCGCCACAGGGGGTCACCGGGGAGCTGTTTTTT

J gene: TRBJ1-5
CDR3 length: 13
V gene: TRBV5-6
clone size: .
D gene: .
CDR3 protein: CASARGISQPQHF
CDR3 DNA: TGTGCCAGCGCAAGGGGAATAAGCCAGCCCCAGCATTTT

J gene: TRBJ2-3
CDR3 length: 13
V gene: TRBV27
clone size: once
D gene: .
CDR3 protein: CASGGPSGDTQYF
CDR3 DNA: TGTGCCAGCGGGGGACCGTCGGGAGATACGCAGTATTTT

J gene: TRBJ2-7
CDR3 length: 14
V gene: TRBV27
clone size: .
D gene: .
CDR3 protein: CASSAGLPTYEQYF
CDR3 DNA: TGTGCCAGCAGTGCGGGACTCCCGACCTACGAGCAGTACTTC

J gene: TRBJ2-5
CDR3 length: 17
V gene: TRBV28
clone size: .
D gene: TRBD2
CDR3 protein: CASSLLFAGATGETQYF
CDR3 DNA: TGTGCCAGCAGTTTATTGTTTGCGGGAGCTACCGGGGAGACCCAGTACTTC

J gene: TRBJ2-5
CDR3 length: 15
V gene: TRBV18
clone size: .
D gene: .
CDR3 protein: CASSPGASLQETQYF
CDR3 DNA: TGTGCCAGCTCACCAGGGGCCTCTCTCCAAGAGACCCAGTACTTC

J gene: TRBJ1-1
CDR3 length: 12
V gene: TRBV6-5
clone size: .
D gene: .
CDR3 protein: CASSYRRGEAFF
CDR3 DNA: TGTGCCAGCAGTTACAGGAGGGGCGAAGCTTTCTTT

J gene: TRBJ1-1
CDR3 length: 13
V gene: TRBV6-4
clone size: .
D gene: .
CDR3 protein: CASSDRAETEAFF
CDR3 DNA: TGTGCCAGCAGTGACAGGGCCGAGACTGAAGCTTTCTTT

J gene: TRBJ2-5
CDR3 length: 15
V gene: TRBV27
clone size: .
D gene: TRBD1
CDR3 protein: CASSLSGTGRETQYF
CDR3 DNA: TGTGCCAGCAGTTTATCGGGGACAGGGAGAGAGACCCAGTACTTC

J gene: TRBJ1-4
CDR3 length: 15
V gene: TRBV7-9
clone size: .
D gene: TRBD1
CDR3 protein: CASSPTGATNEKLFF
CDR3 DNA: TGTGCCAGCAGCCCCACAGGGGCTACTAATGAAAAACTGTTTTTT